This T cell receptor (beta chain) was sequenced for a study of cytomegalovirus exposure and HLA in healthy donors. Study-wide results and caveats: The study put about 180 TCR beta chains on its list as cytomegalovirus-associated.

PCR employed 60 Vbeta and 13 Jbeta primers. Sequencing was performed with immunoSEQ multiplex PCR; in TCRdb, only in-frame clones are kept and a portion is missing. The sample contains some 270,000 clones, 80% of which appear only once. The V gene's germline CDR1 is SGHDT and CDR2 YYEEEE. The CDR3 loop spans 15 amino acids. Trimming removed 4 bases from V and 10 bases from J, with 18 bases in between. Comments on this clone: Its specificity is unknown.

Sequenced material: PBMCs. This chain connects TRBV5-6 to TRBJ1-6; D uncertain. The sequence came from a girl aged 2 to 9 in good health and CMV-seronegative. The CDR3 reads CASSLGGNFPSPLHF. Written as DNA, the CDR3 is TGTGCCAGCAGCCTGGGCGGCAATTTTCCCTCACCCCTCCACTTT.